The subject of this entry is one T cell receptor beta chain. Its antigen is as yet unknown. The data are from a study of long-term antiretroviral therapy in people with HIV. A v3.0 immunoSEQ assay was performed at survey level. Data came from immunoSEQ multiplex PCR; TCRdb stores just in-frame clones and leaves some out. Of about 21,000 clones listed, approximately 80% are singletons. Study findings and constraints: Blood draws took place between about 2004 and 2018 and possibly involved older ART regimens.

Germline V gene lookup returns CDR1 SNHLY and CDR2 FYNNEI. Trimming took off 2 bases at V and 8 bases at J, with 7 bases between the two ends. The CDR3 runs to 12 residues. V usage is TRBV2 and J usage is TRBJ2-1; D gene ambiguous. This TCR derives from a woman in her 30s with HIV. The sequencing used unsorted PBMCs, collected 0.2 years after starting antiretroviral therapy. The CDR3 protein is CASSESFYEQFF. CDR3 nucleotide sequence: TGTGCCAGCAGTGAATCTTTCTATGAGCAGTTCTTC.